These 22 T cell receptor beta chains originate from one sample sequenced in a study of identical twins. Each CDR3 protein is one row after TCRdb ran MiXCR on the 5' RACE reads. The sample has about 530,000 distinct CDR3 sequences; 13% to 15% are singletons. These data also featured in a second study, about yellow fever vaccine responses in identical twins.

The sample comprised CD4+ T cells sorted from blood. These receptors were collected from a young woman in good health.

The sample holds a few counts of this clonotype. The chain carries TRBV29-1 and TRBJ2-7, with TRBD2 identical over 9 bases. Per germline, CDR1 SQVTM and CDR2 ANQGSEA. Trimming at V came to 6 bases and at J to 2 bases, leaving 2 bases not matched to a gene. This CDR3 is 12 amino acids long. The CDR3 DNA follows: TGCAGCGTAAGACTAGCGGCCTACGAGCAGTACTTC. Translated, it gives CSVRLAAYEQYF.

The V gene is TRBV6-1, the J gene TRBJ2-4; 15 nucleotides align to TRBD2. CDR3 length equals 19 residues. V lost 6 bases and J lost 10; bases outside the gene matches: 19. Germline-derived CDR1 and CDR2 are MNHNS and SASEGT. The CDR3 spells CASRSTAKGLAGGPRIQYF. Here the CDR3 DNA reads TGTGCCAGCAGATCGACAGCCAAAGGACTAGCGGGAGGGCCTCGTATTCAGTACTTC.

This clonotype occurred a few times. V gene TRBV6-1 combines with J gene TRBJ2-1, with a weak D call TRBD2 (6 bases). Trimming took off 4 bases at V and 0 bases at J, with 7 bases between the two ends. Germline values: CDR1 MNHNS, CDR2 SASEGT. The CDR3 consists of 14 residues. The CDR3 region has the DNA TGTGCCAGCAGTGTGCGGGGCTCCTACAATGAGCAGTTCTTC. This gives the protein CASSVRGSYNEQFF.

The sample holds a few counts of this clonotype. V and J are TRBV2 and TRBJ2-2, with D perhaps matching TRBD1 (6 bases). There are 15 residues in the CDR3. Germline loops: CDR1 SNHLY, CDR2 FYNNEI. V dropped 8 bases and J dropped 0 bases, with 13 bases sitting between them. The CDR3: CASGGSGANTGELFF. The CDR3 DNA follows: TGTGCCAGCGGGGGCTCAGGGGCGAACACCGGGGAGCTGTTTTTT.

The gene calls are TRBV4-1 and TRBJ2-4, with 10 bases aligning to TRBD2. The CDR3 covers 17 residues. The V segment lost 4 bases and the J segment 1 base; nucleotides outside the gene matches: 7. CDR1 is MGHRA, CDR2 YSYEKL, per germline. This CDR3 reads CASSLRQREGAKNIQYF. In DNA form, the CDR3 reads TGCGCCAGCAGCCTCCGTCAGCGGGAGGGCGCCAAAAACATTCAGTACTTC.

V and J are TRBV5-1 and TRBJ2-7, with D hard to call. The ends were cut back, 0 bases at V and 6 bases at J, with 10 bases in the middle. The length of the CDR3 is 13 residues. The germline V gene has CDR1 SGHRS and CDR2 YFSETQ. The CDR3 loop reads CASSLEVSGEQYF. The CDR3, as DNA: TGCGCCAGCAGCTTGGAGGTGTCGGGCGAGCAGTACTTC.

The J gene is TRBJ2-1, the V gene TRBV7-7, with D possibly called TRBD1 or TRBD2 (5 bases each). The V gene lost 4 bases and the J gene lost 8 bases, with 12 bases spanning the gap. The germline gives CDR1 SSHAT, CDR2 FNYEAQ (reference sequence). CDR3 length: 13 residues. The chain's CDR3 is CASSSGRGDEQFF. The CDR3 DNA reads TGTGCCAGCAGCTCAGGACGGGGCGATGAGCAGTTCTTC. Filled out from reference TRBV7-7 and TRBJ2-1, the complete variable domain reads GAGVSQSPRYKVTKRGQDVTLRCDPISSHATLYWYQQALGQGPEFLTYFNYEAQPDKSGLPSDRFSAERPEGSISTLTIQRTEQRDSAMYRCASSSGRGDEQFFGPGTRLTVL.

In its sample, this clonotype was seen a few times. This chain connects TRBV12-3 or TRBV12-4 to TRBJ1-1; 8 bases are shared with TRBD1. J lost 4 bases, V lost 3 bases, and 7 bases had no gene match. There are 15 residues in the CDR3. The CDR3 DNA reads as TGTGCCAGCAGTTTCAGCTACAGGGGGACCACTGAAGCTTTCTTT. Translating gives CASSFSYRGTTEAFF.

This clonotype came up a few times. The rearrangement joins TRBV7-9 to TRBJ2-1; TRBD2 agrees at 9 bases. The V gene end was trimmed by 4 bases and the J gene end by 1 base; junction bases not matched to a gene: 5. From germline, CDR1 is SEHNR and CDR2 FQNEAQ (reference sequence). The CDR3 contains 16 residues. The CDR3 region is CASSSPAGGSYNEQFF. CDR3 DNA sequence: TGTGCCAGCAGCTCCCCGGCGGGGGGGTCCTACAATGAGCAGTTCTTC. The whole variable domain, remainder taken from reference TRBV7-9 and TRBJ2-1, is DTGVSQNPRHKITKRGQNVTFRCDPISEHNRLYWYRQTLGQGPEFLTYFQNEAQLEKSRLLSDRFSAERPKGSFSTLEIQRTEQGDSAMYLCASSSPAGGSYNEQFFGPGTRLTVL.

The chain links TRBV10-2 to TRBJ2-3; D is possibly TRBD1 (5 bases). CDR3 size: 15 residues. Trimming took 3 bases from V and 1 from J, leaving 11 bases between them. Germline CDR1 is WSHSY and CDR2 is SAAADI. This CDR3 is CASSDRVAGTDTQYF. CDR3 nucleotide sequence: TGCGCCAGCAGTGACAGGGTTGCTGGCACAGATACGCAGTATTTT.

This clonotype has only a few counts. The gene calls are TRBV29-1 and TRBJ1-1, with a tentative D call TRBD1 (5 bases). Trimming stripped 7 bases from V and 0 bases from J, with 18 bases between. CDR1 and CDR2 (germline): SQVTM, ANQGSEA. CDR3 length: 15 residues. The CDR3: CSARDESGVNTEAFF. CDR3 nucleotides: TGCAGCGCTAGGGACGAATCGGGGGTGAACACTGAAGCTTTCTTT.

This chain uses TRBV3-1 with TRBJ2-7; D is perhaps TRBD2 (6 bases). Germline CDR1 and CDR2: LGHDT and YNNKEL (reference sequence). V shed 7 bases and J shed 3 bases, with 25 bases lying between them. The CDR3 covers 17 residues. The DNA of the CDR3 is TGTGCCAGCACCCCCATCGGCCGTCTTGACGGGGGCTACGAGCAGTACGTC. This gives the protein CASTPIGRLDGGYEQYV.

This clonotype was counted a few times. The CDR3 sequence is CAIMRDTEAFF. CDR3 coding DNA: TGTGCCATCATGAGAGACACTGAAGCTTTCTTT. J is TRBJ1-1 and V is TRBV10-3; D ambiguous. In germline, CDR1 is ENHRY, CDR2 SYGVKD. Trimming took 7 bases from V and 3 from J, leaving 6 bases between them. The CDR3 contains 11 residues.

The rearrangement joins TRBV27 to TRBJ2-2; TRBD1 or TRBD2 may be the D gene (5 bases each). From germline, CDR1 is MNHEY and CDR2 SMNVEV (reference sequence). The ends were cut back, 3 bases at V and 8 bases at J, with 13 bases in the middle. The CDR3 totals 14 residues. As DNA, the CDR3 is TGTGCCAGCAGTTTGAGGGGTTCGTCTGGGGAGCTGTTTTTT. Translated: CASSLRGSSGELFF.

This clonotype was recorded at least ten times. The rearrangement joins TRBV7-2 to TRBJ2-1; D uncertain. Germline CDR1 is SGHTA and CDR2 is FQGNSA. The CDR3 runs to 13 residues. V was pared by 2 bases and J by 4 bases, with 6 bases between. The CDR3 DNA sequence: TGTGCCAGCAGCTTAAACAGATACAATGAGCAGTTCTTC. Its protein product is CASSLNRYNEQFF.

In nucleotides, the CDR3 is TGCGCCAGCAACCGGGACAGGGCAAGCAATGAGCAGTTCTTC. Its protein product is CASNRDRASNEQFF. V and J are TRBV5-1 and TRBJ2-1; TRBD1 matches at 9 bases. CDR1 and CDR2 (germline): SGHRS, YFSETQ. The CDR3 has 14 amino acids. The junction had 7 bases not matched to a gene; V was cut back by 6 bases and J by 6 bases.

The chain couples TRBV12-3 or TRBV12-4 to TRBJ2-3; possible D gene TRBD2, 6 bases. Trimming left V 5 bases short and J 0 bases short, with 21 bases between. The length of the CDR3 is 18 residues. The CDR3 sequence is CASSDGKLDRGSTDTQYF. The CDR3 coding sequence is TGTGCCAGCAGTGATGGCAAACTGGACCGGGGGAGCACAGATACGCAGTATTTT.

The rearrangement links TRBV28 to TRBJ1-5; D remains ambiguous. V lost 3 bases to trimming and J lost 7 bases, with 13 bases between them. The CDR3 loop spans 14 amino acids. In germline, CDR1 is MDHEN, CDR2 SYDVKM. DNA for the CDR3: TGTGCCAGCAGTTTTGCAGGACGTGGCCAGCCCCAGCATTTT. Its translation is CASSFAGRGQPQHF.

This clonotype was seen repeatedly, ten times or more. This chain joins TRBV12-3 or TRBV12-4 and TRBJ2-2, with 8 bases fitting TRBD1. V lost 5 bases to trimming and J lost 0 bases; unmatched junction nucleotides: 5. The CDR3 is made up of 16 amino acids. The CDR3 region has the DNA TGTGCCAGCAGTCCCCGGACAGGGACGAACACCGGGGAGCTGTTTTTT. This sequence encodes CASSPRTGTNTGELFF.

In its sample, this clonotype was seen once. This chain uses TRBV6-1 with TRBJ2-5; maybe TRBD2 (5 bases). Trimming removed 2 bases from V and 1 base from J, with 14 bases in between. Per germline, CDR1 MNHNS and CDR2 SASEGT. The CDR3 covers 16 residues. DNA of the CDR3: TGTGCCAGCAGTGAATGGTCTAGCAGCATCCAAGAGACCCAGTACTTC. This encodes CASSEWSSSIQETQYF.

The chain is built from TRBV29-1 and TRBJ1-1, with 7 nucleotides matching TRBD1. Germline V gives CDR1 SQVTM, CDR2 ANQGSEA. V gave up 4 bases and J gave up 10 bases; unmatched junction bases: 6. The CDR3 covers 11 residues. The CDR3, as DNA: TGCAGCGTTGCCGGGGACAGCGGAGCTTTCTTT. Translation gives CSVAGDSGAFF.

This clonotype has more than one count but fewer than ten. DNA for the CDR3: TGCAGTGCGGTACCAGACTGGAGCTCCTACAATGAGCAGTTCTTC. It specifies CSAVPDWSSYNEQFF. V gene TRBV20-1 combines with J gene TRBJ2-1; D is ambiguous. The CDR3 has 15 amino acids. Germline CDR1 and CDR2: DFQATT and SNEGSKA (reference sequence). Trimming took off 6 bases at V and 0 bases at J, with 15 bases between the two ends.